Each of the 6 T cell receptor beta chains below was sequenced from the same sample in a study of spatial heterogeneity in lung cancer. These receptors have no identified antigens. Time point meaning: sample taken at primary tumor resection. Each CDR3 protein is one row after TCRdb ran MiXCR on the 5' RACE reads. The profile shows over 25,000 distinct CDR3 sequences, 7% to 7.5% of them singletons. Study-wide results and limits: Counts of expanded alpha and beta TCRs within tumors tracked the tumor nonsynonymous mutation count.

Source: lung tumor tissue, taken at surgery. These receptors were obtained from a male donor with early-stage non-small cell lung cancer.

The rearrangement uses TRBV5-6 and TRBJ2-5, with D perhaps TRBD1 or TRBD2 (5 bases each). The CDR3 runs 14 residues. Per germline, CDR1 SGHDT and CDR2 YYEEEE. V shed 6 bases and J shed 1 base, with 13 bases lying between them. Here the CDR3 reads CASIFGAFQETQYF. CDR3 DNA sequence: TGTGCCAGCATCTTCGGGGCCTTCCAAGAGACCCAGTACTTC.

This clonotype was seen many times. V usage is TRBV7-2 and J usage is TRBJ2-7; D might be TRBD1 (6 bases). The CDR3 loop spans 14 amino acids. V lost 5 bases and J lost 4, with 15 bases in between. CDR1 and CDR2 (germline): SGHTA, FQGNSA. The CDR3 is CASSPGQRRYEQYF. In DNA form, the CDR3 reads TGTGCCAGCAGCCCCGGACAGCGTAGATACGAGCAGTACTTC.

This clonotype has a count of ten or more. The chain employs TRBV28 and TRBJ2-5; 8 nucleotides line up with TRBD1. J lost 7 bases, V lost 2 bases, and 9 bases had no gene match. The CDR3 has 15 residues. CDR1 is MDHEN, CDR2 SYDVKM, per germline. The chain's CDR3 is CASSLGRQGRRTQYF. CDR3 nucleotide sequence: TGTGCCAGCAGTTTAGGGCGACAGGGGCGCCGGACCCAGTACTTC. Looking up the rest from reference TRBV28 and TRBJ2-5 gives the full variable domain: DVKVTQSSRYLVKRTGEKVFLECVQDMDHENMFWYRQDPGLGLRLIYFSYDVKMKEKGDIPEGYSVSREKKERFSLILESASTNQTSMYLCASSLGRQGRRTQYFGPGTRLLVL.

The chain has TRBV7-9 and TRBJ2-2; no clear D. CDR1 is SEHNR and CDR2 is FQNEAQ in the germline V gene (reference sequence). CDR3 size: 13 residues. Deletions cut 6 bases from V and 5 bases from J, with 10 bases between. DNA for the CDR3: TGTGCCAGCAGTACCGGTCGGACCGGGGAGCTGTTTTTT. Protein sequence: CASSTGRTGELFF.

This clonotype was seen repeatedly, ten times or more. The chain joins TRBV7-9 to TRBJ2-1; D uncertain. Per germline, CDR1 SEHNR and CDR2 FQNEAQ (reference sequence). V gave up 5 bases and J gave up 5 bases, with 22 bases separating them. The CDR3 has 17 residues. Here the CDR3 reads CASSTSSRVLINNEQFF. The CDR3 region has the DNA TGTGCCAGCAGCACATCATCTCGGGTGCTGATTAACAATGAGCAGTTCTTC.

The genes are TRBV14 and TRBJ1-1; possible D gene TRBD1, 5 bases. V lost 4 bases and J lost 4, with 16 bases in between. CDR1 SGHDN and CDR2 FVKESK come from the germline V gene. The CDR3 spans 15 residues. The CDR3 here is CASSPSGRVGTEAFF. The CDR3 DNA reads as TGTGCCAGCAGCCCGTCGGGCAGGGTGGGCACTGAAGCTTTCTTT.